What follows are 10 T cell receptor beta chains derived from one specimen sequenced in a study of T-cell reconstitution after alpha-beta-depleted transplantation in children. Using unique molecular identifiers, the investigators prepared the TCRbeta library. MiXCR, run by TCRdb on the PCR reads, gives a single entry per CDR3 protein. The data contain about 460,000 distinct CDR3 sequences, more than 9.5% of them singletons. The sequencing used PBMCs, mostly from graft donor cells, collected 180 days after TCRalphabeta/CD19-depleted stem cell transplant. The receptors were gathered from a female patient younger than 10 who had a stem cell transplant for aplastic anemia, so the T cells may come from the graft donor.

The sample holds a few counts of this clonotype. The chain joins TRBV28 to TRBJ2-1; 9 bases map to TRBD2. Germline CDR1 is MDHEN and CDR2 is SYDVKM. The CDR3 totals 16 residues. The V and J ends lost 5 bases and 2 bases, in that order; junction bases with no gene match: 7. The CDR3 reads CASSPRLAAPYNEQFF. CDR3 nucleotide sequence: TGTGCCAGCAGTCCTAGACTAGCGGCCCCCTACAATGAGCAGTTCTTC.

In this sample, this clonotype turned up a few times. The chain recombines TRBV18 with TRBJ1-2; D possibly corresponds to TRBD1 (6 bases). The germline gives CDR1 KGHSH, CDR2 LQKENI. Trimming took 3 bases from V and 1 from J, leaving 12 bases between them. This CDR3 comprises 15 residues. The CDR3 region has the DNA TGTGCCAGCTCACCCGTGGACAGCCTTAACTATGGCTACACCTTC. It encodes CASSPVDSLNYGYTF.

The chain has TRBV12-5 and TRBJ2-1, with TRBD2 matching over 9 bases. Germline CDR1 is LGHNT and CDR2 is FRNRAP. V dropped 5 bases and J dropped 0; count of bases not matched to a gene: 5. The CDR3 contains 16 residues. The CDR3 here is CASGLRLAASYNEQFF. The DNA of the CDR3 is TGTGCTAGTGGTCTGCGACTAGCGGCCTCCTACAATGAGCAGTTCTTC.

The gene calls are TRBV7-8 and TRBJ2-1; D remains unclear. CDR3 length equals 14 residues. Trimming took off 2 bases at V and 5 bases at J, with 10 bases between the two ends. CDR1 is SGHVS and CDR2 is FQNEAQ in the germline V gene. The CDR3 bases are TGTGCCAGCAGCTTAAGAGGCCTACACAATGAGCAGTTCTTC. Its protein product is CASSLRGLHNEQFF.

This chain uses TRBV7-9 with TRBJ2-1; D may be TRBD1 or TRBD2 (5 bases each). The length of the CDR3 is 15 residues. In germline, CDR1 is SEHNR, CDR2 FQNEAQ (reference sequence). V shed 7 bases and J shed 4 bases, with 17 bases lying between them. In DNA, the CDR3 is TGTGCCAGCACAATTTTGGGGGAGTCGTACAATGAGCAGTTCTTC. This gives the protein CASTILGESYNEQFF.

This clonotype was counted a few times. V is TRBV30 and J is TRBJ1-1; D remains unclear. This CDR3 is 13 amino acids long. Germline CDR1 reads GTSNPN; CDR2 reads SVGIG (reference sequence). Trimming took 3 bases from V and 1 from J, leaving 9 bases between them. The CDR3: CAWRVKANTEAFF. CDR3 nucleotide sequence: TGTGCCTGGAGGGTAAAGGCGAACACTGAAGCTTTCTTT.

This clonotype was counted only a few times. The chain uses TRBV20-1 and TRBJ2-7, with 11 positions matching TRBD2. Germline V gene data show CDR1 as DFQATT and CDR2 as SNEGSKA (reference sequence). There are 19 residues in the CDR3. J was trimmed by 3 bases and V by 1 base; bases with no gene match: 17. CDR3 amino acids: CSARVWAGLAVRRDYEQYF. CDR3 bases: TGCAGTGCTAGAGTATGGGCGGGACTAGCGGTACGTAGAGACTACGAGCAGTACTTC.

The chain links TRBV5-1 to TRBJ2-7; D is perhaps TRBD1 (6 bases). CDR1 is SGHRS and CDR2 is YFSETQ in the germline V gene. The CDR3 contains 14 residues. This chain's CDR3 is CACSSKQGDYEQYV. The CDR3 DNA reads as TGCGCCTGCAGCTCAAAACAGGGAGACTACGAGCAGTACGTC.

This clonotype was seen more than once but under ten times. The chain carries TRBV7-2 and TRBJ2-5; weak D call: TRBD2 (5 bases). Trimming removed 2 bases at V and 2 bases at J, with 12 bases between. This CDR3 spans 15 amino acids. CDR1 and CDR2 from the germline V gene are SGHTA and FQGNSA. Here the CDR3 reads CASSLIWERQETQYF. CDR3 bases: TGTGCCAGCAGCTTAATTTGGGAGAGGCAAGAGACCCAGTACTTC.

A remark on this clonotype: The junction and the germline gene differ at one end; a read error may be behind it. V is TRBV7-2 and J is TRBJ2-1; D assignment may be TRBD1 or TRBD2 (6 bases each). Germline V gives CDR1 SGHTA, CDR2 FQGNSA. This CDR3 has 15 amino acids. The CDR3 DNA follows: TGTGCCAGCGGCTTAGCCGGGGGCCTCTACAATGAGCAGTTCTTC. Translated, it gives CASGLAGGLYNEQFF.